Listed below are T cell receptor beta chains from one sample, sequenced in a study of cytomegalovirus exposure and HLA in healthy donors. Assay: immunoSEQ multiplex PCR; the TCRdb copy retains only in-frame clones and omits some. The data hold about 110,000 clones, with under 85% observed a single time. The sample consisted of PBMCs. The receptors were gathered from a man aged 40-50 years in good health and CMV-seronegative. Both conserved end residues are part of each CDR3. Each record gives: CDR3 length, clone size, J gene, V gene, D gene, CDR3 DNA, CDR3 protein. The D gene is left open where the match is weak. The listing skips clone size in some rows; elsewhere it reads once, few, many or a size class.

14	NA	TRBJ2-5	TRBV5-1	TRBD1	TGCGCCAGCACCTCGGGACAGGGGGCGCGGGAGCAGTACTTC	CASTSGQGAREQYF
14	NA	TRBJ1-5	TRBV15	NA	TGTGCCACCAGCAGAACGCGAGGGGGTCAGCCCCAGCATTTT	CATSRTRGGQPQHF
14	NA	TRBJ1-4	TRBV7-8	NA	TGTGCCAGCAGCCCGAGCCCATTAGTTGAAAAACTGTTTTTT	CASSPSPLVEKLFF
17	NA	TRBJ2-1	TRBV1	NA	TGCACCAGCAGCCGACGGACTAGCGGGGGGACCTACAATGAGCAGTTCTTC	CTSSRRTSGGTYNEQFF
16	NA	TRBJ1-2	TRBV6-6	TRBD1	TGTGCCAGCAGTACCCTCCAACAGGGGGCAAACTATGGCTACACCTTC	CASSTLQQGANYGYTF
14	few	TRBJ1-1	TRBV6-5	NA	TGTGCCAGCAGTTTGGGCCCTCAAAACACTGAAGCTTTCTTT	CASSLGPQNTEAFF
15	NA	TRBJ2-5	TRBV27	NA	TGTGCCAGCAGTTTAGGAGCAACCCGAGGCGCGACCCAGTACTTC	CASSLGATRGATQYF
16	few	TRBJ2-3	TRBV4-2	NA	TGTGCCAGCAGCGAAACTAGCGTTGGGGGCTCAGATACGCAGTATTTT	CASSETSVGGSDTQYF
16	NA	TRBJ2-7	TRBV7-9	TRBD1	TGTGCCAGCAGCCGCCGGGACAGGGGAATGAATTACGAGCAGTACTTC	CASSRRDRGMNYEQYF
13	NA	TRBJ1-2	TRBV5-1	NA	TGCGCCAGCGGGCCGCAGGGGAACTATGGCTACACCTTC	CASGPQGNYGYTF
15	NA	TRBJ1-2	TRBV21-1	NA	TGTGCCAGCAGCAAAGGAGTCAACAGGGGGTATGGCTACACCTTC	CASSKGVNRGYGYTF
15	NA	TRBJ2-7	TRBV6-5	NA	TGTGCCAGCAGTTACTCGGTTACTAGGGGGGGCGAGCAGTACTTC	CASSYSVTRGGEQYF
15	NA	TRBJ2-2	TRBV7-9	TRBD1	TGTGCCAGCAGAGACCACGACAGGGGAACCGGGGAGCTGTTTTTT	CASRDHDRGTGELFF
14	NA	TRBJ1-5	TRBV15	TRBD1	TGTGCCACCAGCCCTGACAGGGGTGGGCAGCCCCAGCATTTT	CATSPDRGGQPQHF
15	few	TRBJ2-3	TRBV5-1	TRBD2	TGCGCCAGCAGCTTTAGCGGGGTGGAGGGAGATACGCAGTATTTT	CASSFSGVEGDTQYF
13	many	TRBJ2-1	TRBV5-8	TRBD2	TGTGCCAGCAGCTACGCGGGGGGTGATGAGCAGTTCTTC	CASSYAGGDEQFF
13	NA	TRBJ1-1	TRBV29-1	TRBD1	TGCAGCGTCTGGACAGGGAGCGGCACTGAAGCTTTCTTT	CSVWTGSGTEAFF
16	NA	TRBJ2-7	TRBV5-1	TRBD1	TGCGCCAGCAGCTACGTAGACAGGGCCCACCCCTACGGGCAGTACTTC	CASSYVDRAHPYGQYF
14	NA	TRBJ1-2	TRBV7-2	NA	TGTGCCAGCAGCTTACCGGCCAGGAACTATGGCTACACCTTC	CASSLPARNYGYTF
16	NA	TRBJ2-7	TRBV4-3	TRBD2	TGCGCCAGCAGCCAAGCGCCACGGGGACTATCCTACGAGCAGTACTTC	CASSQAPRGLSYEQYF
13	few	TRBJ1-4	TRBV28	NA	TGTGCCAGCAGAGGCGTCAGGGGCGAAAAACTGTTTTTT	CASRGVRGEKLFF
12	NA	TRBJ1-1	TRBV7-2	NA	TGTGCCAGCAGCCCGAGGGTTACTGAAGCTTTCTTT	CASSPRVTEAFF
14	NA	TRBJ2-2	TRBV30	NA	TGTGCCTGGTCTAGTAACGGGGGGCTGGGGGAGCTGTTTTTT	CAWSSNGGLGELFF
14	NA	TRBJ2-7	TRBV6-5	NA	TGTGCCAGCAGCTCCGGACTTTATGCCCACGAGCAGTACTTC	CASSSGLYAHEQYF
12	few	TRBJ2-3	TRBV4-1	NA	TGCGCCAGCAGCCAAGATCAGAGGACGCAGTATTTT	CASSQDQRTQYF
17	NA	TRBJ1-1	TRBV9	TRBD1	TGTGCCAGCAGCCCGAAGAGGGACAGGGGTGGGAGCACTGAAGCTTTCTTT	CASSPKRDRGGSTEAFF
17	once	TRBJ2-7	TRBV7-8	NA	TGTGCCAGCAGCTTAGGGAGGACAGCCGATCGCCCCTACGAGCAGTACTTC	CASSLGRTADRPYEQYF
15	NA	TRBJ1-1	TRBV5-1	NA	TGCGCCAGCAGCTTGAGTACAGGGAGAGGCACTGAAGCTTTCTTT	CASSLSTGRGTEAFF
16	few	TRBJ1-5	TRBV28	TRBD1	TGTGCCAGCAGTTCCGCAGGGGGCCAGAGCAATCAGCCCCAGCATTTT	CASSSAGGQSNQPQHF
16	NA	TRBJ2-5	TRBV5-1	TRBD2	TGCGCCAGCAGCTTGGGTAGCGGGTTATCTCAAGAGACCCAGTACTTC	CASSLGSGLSQETQYF
15	NA	TRBJ1-4	TRBV6-6	TRBD1	TGTGCCAGCAGTTTAAGGGGGCAGGCTAATGAAAAACTGTTTTTT	CASSLRGQANEKLFF
15	NA	TRBJ1-1	TRBV4-3	NA	TGCGCCAGCAGCCAAGATCGGGGTCCCAACACTGAAGCTTTCTTT	CASSQDRGPNTEAFF
13	once	TRBJ1-2	TRBV28	TRBD1	TGTGCCAGCATCCTCGCGGGGACAGATGGCTACACCTTC	CASILAGTDGYTF
15	NA	TRBJ1-5	TRBV28	NA	TGTGCCAGCAGTTTATCACCGACACTCACCTGGCCCCAGCATTTT	CASSLSPTLTWPQHF
14	NA	TRBJ2-1	TRBV7-9	NA	TGTGCCAGCAGAACCGGGACAACCATTGATGGGCAGTTCTTC	CASRTGTTIDGQFF